The entry below describes one T cell receptor beta chain. Its antigen is still unknown. The sample belongs to a study of identical twins. Whole-study results and caveats: Within cord blood, abundant beta clonotypes carried fewer insertions, but memory repertoires showed no such trend.

Losses at the gene ends were 5 bases for V and 4 bases for J; bases not matched to a gene: 17. The CDR3 has 18 residues. Germline CDR1 and CDR2: SNHLY and FYNNEI. TCRdb re-called the 5' RACE reads through MiXCR, storing one row per CDR3 protein. The table has hundreds of thousands of distinct CDR3 sequences, 20% to 25% seen once. Separately, the same data were catalogued under a study of yellow fever vaccine responses in identical twins. That source notes: Twins reportedly appeared to share part of their vaccine T cell response while keeping part individual.

The TCR sequence derives from a woman younger than 35 in good health. The source material was CD4+ T cells sorted from blood. The rearrangement uses TRBV2 and TRBJ2-5, with TRBD2 matching over 9 bases. The CDR3 region has the DNA TGTGCCAGCAGTTCCCCGGCACTTGGCGGGAGGGCCGGAGAGACCCAGTACTTC. Amino acids: CASSSPALGGRAGETQYF.